This is a list of T cell receptor beta chains from one sample in a study of chemoradiotherapy in HPV16-positive cancers. Using immunoSEQ multiplex PCR, the repertoire was profiled, and TCRdb retains in-frame clones only, with some absent. The sample has about 1,600 clones, approximately 80% seen once; the top ten hold approximately 7.5%. The sequenced sample was tumor tissue, obtained from a patient who underwent chemoradiotherapy. The receptor source for this set is a human donor with HPV-associated anogenital cancer. The CDR3 runs from the conserved cysteine through the conserved F or W. Each record gives: V gene, J gene, clone size, D gene, CDR3 protein, CDR3 DNA. A D gene is named only where the DNA matches it firmly. A row's size may be missing; if present it is once, few, many or a size class.

TRBV7-2	TRBJ2-1	few	.	CASSTRQSSYNEQFF	TGTGCCAGCAGCACCCGACAGAGCTCCTACAATGAGCAGTTCTTC
TRBV18	TRBJ1-1	.	TRBD1	CASSPRDRAAGTEAFF	TGTGCCAGCTCACCACGAGACAGGGCCGCGGGCACTGAAGCTTTCTTT
TRBV10-3	TRBJ1-3	.	.	CAIRDFAGNTIYF	TGTGCCATCAGGGACTTCGCAGGAAACACCATATATTTT
TRBV10-2	TRBJ1-3	.	.	CASTIGQTSGNTIYF	TGCGCCAGCACCATCGGACAGACCTCTGGAAACACCATATATTTT
TRBV7-6	TRBJ2-2	large	.	CASSLVGAPMPGELFF	TGTGCCAGCAGCTTAGTGGGGGCCCCTATGCCCGGGGAGCTGTTTTTT
TRBV10-3	TRBJ1-3	.	.	CAIRRTDYSGNTIYF	TGTGCCATCAGGCGGACAGACTACTCTGGAAACACCATATATTTT
TRBV13	TRBJ1-5	.	.	CASSRSTRGDLKQPQHF	TGTGCCAGCAGCCGAAGCACGAGGGGCGACTTAAAACAGCCCCAGCATTTT
TRBV29-1	TRBJ1-1	once	.	CSGVRESTEAFF	TGCAGCGGAGTCAGGGAAAGCACTGAAGCTTTCTTT
TRBV18	TRBJ1-3	.	.	CASSLTPGRAGNTIYF	TGTGCCAGCTCACTTACACCCGGGCGAGCTGGAAACACCATATATTTT
TRBV20-1	TRBJ2-5	.	.	CSANSQETQYF	TGCAGTGCTAACAGCCAAGAGACCCAGTACTTC
TRBV10-3	TRBJ1-2	.	.	CAISQLQGGSGYTF	TGTGCCATCAGTCAACTACAGGGCGGAAGCGGCTACACCTTC
TRBV6-5	TRBJ2-2	.	.	CASSYWQGNTGELFF	TGTGCCAGCAGTTATTGGCAGGGAAACACCGGGGAGCTGTTTTTT
TRBV5-4	TRBJ2-2	.	.	CASSGDPVGELFF	TGTGCCAGCAGCGGGGACCCCGTCGGGGAGCTGTTTTTT
TRBV13	TRBJ2-1	.	TRBD2	CASSSTSGFHEQFF	TGTGCCAGCAGCTCGACTAGCGGTTTTCATGAGCAGTTCTTC